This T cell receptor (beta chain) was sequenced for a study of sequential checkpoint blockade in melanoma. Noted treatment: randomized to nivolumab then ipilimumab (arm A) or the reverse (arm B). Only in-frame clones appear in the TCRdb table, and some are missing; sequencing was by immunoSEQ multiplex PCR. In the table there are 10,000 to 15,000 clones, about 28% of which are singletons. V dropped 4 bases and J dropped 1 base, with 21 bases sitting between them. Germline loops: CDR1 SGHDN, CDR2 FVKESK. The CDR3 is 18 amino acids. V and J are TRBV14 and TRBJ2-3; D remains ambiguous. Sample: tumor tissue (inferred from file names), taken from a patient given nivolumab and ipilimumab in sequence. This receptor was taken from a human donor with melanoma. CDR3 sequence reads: CASSPPSSTWVGTDTQYF. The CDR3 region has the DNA TGTGCCAGCAGCCCCCCTTCCAGCACTTGGGTAGGCACAGATACGCAGTATTTT.